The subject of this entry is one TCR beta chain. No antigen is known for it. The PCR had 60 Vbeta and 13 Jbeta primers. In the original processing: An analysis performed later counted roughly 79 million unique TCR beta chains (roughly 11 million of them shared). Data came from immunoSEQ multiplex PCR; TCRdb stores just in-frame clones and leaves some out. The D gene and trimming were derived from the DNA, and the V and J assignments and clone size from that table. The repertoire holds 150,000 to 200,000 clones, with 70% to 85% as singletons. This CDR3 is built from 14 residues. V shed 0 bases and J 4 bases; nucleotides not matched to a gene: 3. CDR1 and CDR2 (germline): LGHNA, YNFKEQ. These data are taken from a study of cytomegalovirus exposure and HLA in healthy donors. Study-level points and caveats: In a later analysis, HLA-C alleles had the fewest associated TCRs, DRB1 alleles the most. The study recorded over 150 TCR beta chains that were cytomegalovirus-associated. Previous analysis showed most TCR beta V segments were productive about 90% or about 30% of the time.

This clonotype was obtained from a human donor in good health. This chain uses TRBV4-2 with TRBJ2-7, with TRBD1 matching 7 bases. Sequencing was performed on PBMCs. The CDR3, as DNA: TGTGCCAGCAGCCAAGATAGGGGGCTGTACGAGCAGTACTTC. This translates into CASSQDRGLYEQYF.